The 18 T cell receptor beta chains reported below all come from one sample, sequenced in a study of blood T cells in healthy people across ages. For the second PCR, which ran for roughly 6 to 12 cycles, a sample-barcoded 5' primer and a J-beta primer mix were used. TCRdb independently ran MiXCR on the 5' RACE reads; one entry per CDR3 protein. This sample has about 780,000 distinct CDR3 sequences, with more than 35% found just once. Input material: blood. Receptor source: a man older than 75 in good health.

The chain recombines TRBV11-2 with TRBJ2-4, with 8 nucleotides matching TRBD1. Trimming at V came to 6 bases and at J to 13 bases, leaving 11 bases not matched to a gene. Germline V gene sequence: CDR1 SGHAT, CDR2 FQNNGV. The CDR3 runs to 13 residues. The CDR3 DNA sequence: TGTGCCAGCAGGCCAACAGGGGGAAGGGAGCAGTACTTC. It codes for CASRPTGGREQYF.

In its sample, this clonotype was seen a few times. The chain joins TRBV14 to TRBJ2-7, with D possibly matching TRBD2 (5 bases). This CDR3 comprises 15 residues. Germline CDR1 SGHDN, CDR2 FVKESK. V was clipped by 2 bases and J by 4 bases, with 15 bases between them. CDR3 DNA sequence: TGTGCCAGCAGCCAATACGCCGGGAATACTTACGAGCAGTACTTC. Amino acid sequence: CASSQYAGNTYEQYF.

Comment on this clonotype: This may arise from a read error, as a much more abundant clone is one base away. V usage is TRBV28 and J usage is TRBJ2-1; 9 nucleotides match TRBD2. With 4 bases clipped from V and 4 bases from J, the junction kept 5 bases outside the gene matches. The CDR3 is made up of 15 amino acids. From germline, CDR1 is MDHEN and CDR2 SYDVKM. The CDR3 loop is CASSWVSGGYNEQFF. The CDR3, as DNA: TGTGCCAGCAGTTGGGTTAGCGGGGGATACAATGAGCAGTTCTTC.

This clonotype has ten or more counts. The rearrangement links TRBV6-6 to TRBJ2-5; D is unresolved. The length of the CDR3 is 12 residues. With 5 bases removed from V and 5 bases from J, the gap between germline ends came to 9 bases. CDR1 is MNHNY and CDR2 is SVGAGI in the germline V gene (reference sequence). CDR3 protein: CASSTQIETQYF. CDR3 sequence (DNA): TGTGCCAGCAGTACCCAAATTGAGACCCAGTACTTC.

This clonotype was found once. A junction boundary mismatches the germline segment, possibly from a read error. CDR3 sequence: CATSRGINQPRHF. The CDR3 DNA reads TGTGCCACCAGCAGGGGTATCAACCAGCCCCGGCATTTT. The chain recombines TRBV15 with TRBJ1-5; the D is unclear. The CDR3 has 13 amino acids. Germline V gene sequence: CDR1 LNHNV, CDR2 YYDKDF (reference sequence).

There are a few counts of this clonotype. The chain recombines TRBV6-2 or TRBV6-3 with TRBJ2-7; tentative D call: TRBD2 (6 bases). V was cut by 0 bases and J by 3 bases, with 12 bases left in between. Germline CDR1 reads MNHEY; CDR2 reads SVGEGT. This CDR3 is built from 15 residues. The CDR3 nucleotides are TGTGCCAGCAGTTACTCCGGGACTCGAATCTACGAGCAGTACTTC. This sequence encodes CASSYSGTRIYEQYF.

This chain links TRBV20-1 with TRBJ2-7; TRBD2 matches 11 bases. V shed 1 base, J shed 2 bases, and the junction held 4 bases outside the gene matches. Germline values: CDR1 DFQATT, CDR2 SNEGSKA (reference sequence). CDR3 length: 15 amino acids. CDR3 amino acids: CSARGGLAATYEQYF. Written as DNA, the CDR3 is TGCAGTGCTAGAGGGGGACTAGCGGCGACCTACGAGCAGTACTTC.

The chain links TRBV28 to TRBJ2-5, with 11 bases identical to TRBD2. Germline V gene data show CDR1 as MDHEN and CDR2 as SYDVKM. The CDR3 is 16 residues long. V dropped 4 bases and J dropped 5; count of bases not matched to a gene: 9. The CDR3 protein is CASSSTLAGVVETQYF. The CDR3 DNA sequence: TGTGCCAGCAGTTCCACACTAGCGGGAGTGGTTGAGACCCAGTACTTC.

With regard to this clonotype: A read error may be the cause here, since a much bigger clone is one base away. This chain connects TRBV5-1 to TRBJ2-1; TRBD2 aligns across 12 bases. Germline V lookup: CDR1 SGHRS, CDR2 YFSETQ. This CDR3 has 16 amino acids. V was pared by 4 bases and J by 10 bases, with 12 bases of the junction left unmatched. Written as DNA, the CDR3 is TGCGCCAGCAGCAAATTGACTAGCGGGAGTTCTGAAGAGCAGTTCTTC. Translating it yields CASSKLTSGSSEEQFF.

The gene calls are TRBV6-1 and TRBJ2-7; 9 bases map to TRBD1. The germline CDR1 and CDR2 sequences are MNHNS and SASEGT. The ends lost 2 bases at V and 5 bases at J; junction bases unmatched: 4. CDR3 length equals 14 residues. The CDR3 region is CASSEQTGGNEQYF. As DNA, the CDR3 is TGTGCCAGCAGTGAACAGACAGGGGGGAACGAGCAGTACTTC.

This clonotype was seen only a few times. V gene TRBV29-1 combines with J gene TRBJ2-7, with TRBD2 matching over 10 bases. Germline trimming cut 3 bases from V and 7 bases from J; bases unmatched to any gene: 12. This CDR3 region has 15 residues. Germline V CDR1 and CDR2: SQVTM, ANQGSEA. This CDR3 is CSVEGRTSGKNEQYF. In DNA form, the CDR3 reads TGCAGCGTTGAGGGTAGGACTAGCGGCAAGAATGAGCAGTACTTC.

This clonotype came up a few times. V gene TRBV4-2 combines with J gene TRBJ2-3; weak D call: TRBD2 (7 bases). CDR1 and CDR2 (germline): LGHNA, YNFKEQ. The CDR3 covers 14 residues. Trimming removed 5 bases at V and 8 bases at J, with 17 bases between. In DNA form, the CDR3 reads TGTGCCAGCAGCGAGGGGGGGAGTTTCGGTACGCAGTATTTT. Amino acid sequence: CASSEGGSFGTQYF.

This chain joins TRBV21-1 and TRBJ1-6; the D segment call TRBD1 is taken from the table without a DNA check. TRBV21-1 is reported as a pseudogene. The CDR3 spans 15 residues. Here the CDR3 DNA reads TGTGCCAGCAGCAAAGTCCCCAGGGGGTATTCACCCCTCCACTTT. This encodes CASSKVPRGYSPLHF.

This clonotype was seen only a few times. V gene TRBV10-3 combines with J gene TRBJ2-7; TRBD2 matches at 9 bases. The V and J ends lost 11 bases and 4 bases, in that order; junction bases with no gene match: 21. This CDR3 has 17 amino acids. In germline, CDR1 is ENHRY, CDR2 SYGVKD. The chain's CDR3 is CACSRPSAGGKSYEQYF. CDR3 nucleotide sequence: TGTGCCTGCTCCAGGCCGTCAGCGGGAGGTAAAAGTTACGAGCAGTACTTC.

The J gene is TRBJ1-2, the V gene TRBV12-3 or TRBV12-4; D perhaps matches TRBD1 (5 bases). V lost 7 bases to trimming and J lost 3 bases, with 15 bases between them. The CDR3 consists of 14 residues. DNA of the CDR3: TGTGCCAGCACCCCAACTGGGGGTGACTATGGCTACACCTTC. Residues: CASTPTGGDYGYTF.

The chain couples TRBV29-1 to TRBJ2-3; TRBD1 matches at 8 bases. With V trimmed by 4 bases and J by 5 bases, 5 bases remained unmatched. The germline V gene has CDR1 SQVTM and CDR2 ANQGSEA. The CDR3 has 13 amino acids. The CDR3: CSVGGQAGDTQYF. In nucleotides, the CDR3 is TGCAGCGTTGGGGGACAGGCAGGAGATACGCAGTATTTT.

The rearrangement uses TRBV11-3 and TRBJ2-3; 9 bases line up with TRBD2. CDR1 SGHNT and CDR2 YENEEA come from the germline V gene. The CDR3 contains 19 residues. The V segment lost 5 bases and the J segment 4 bases; nucleotides outside the gene matches: 19. CDR3 in amino acids: CASSTRVGGRALEADTQYF. In nucleotides, the CDR3 is TGTGCCAGCAGCACCCGGGTTGGCGGGAGGGCCCTCGAAGCAGATACGCAGTATTTT.

V usage is TRBV10-3 and J usage is TRBJ2-7; the D gene could be TRBD1 or TRBD2 (5 bases each). V was shortened by 7 bases and J by 1 base, with 14 bases between the two germline ends. Germline CDR1 is ENHRY and CDR2 is SYGVKD. The CDR3 is made up of 14 amino acids. CDR3 nucleotide sequence: TGTGCCATCAAGGGGACGGCCCAATCCTACGAGCAGTACTTC. It translates to CAIKGTAQSYEQYF.